This T cell receptor beta chain was sequenced for a study of blood T cell repertoires in COVID-19. Study-wide background: COVID-19 samples, acute and convalescent, were from the United States, Italy and Spain. Sources were T cells, B-cell-depleted T cells, or PBMCs; the material itself was cDNA or gDNA.

The CDR3 length is 11 residues. The germline V gene encodes CDR1 WSHSY and CDR2 SAAADI. Trimming cost V 9 bases and J 7 bases; bases outside gene matches: 6. Original handling: Reference gene primers were amplified, and this amplification served to estimate nucleated cell counts. This table comes from immunoSEQ multiplex PCR, and its TCRdb copy is limited to in-frame clones, with some not included. That table furnishes V, J and clone size, whereas the DNA furnished D and trimming. The table has over 30,000 clones, approximately 86% seen once; the top ten hold roughly two thirds. Only one count was recorded for this clone.

The TCR was taken from a man aged 70-80 years with acute or convalescent COVID-19. Sequenced: peripheral blood. The genes are TRBV10-2 and TRBJ2-7; 7 bases fit TRBD2. This CDR3 reads CASLLGGEQYF. The CDR3, as DNA: TGCGCCAGTCTCCTGGGGGGGGAGCAGTACTTC.